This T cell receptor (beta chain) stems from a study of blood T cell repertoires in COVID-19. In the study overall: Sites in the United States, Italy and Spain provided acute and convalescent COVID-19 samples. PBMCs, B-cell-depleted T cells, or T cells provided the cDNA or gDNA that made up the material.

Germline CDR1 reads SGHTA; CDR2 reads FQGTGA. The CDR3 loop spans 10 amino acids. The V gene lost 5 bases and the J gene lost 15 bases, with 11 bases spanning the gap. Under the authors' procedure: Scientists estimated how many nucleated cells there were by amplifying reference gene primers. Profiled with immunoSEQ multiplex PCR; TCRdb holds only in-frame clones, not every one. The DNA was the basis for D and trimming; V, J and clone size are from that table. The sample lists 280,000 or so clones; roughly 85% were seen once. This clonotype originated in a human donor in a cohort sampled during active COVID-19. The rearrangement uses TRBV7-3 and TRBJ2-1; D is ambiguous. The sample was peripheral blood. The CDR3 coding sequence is TGTGCCAGCAGCGCCCTGGGCATGTTCTTC. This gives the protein CASSALGMFF.